The sequence of this T cell receptor (beta chain) was determined in a study of radiation and T cells in renal cell carcinoma. Study findings and constraints: Top tumor clonotypes rose in blood 2 weeks post-radiation, then contracted.

The CDR3 totals 14 residues. Germline-derived CDR1 and CDR2 are GTSNPN and SVGIG (reference sequence). With 0 bases removed from V and 9 bases from J, the gap between germline ends came to 12 bases. Treatment reported: 15 Gy SBRT to primary tumor, nephrectomy 4 weeks later. Nephrectomy followed 15 Gy stereotactic body radiation by 4 weeks. Profiled with immunoSEQ multiplex PCR; TCRdb holds only in-frame clones, not every one. In the table there are approximately 10,000 clones, around 50% of which are singletons. As for this clone: The target antigen is unknown.

The sequenced sample was tumor tissue, obtained from a patient whose treatment included radiotherapy and nephrectomy. This chain connects TRBV30 to TRBJ1-6; possibly TRBD1 for D (6 bases). The source is a man in his 60s with renal cell carcinoma. CDR3 loop: CAWSVTGTLSPLHF. As DNA, the CDR3 is TGTGCCTGGAGTGTAACAGGGACCCTTTCACCCCTCCACTTT.